The clone carrying this T cell receptor beta chain was detected a few times. Its antigen remains unknown. The study amplified TCR beta CDR3 regions using RNA transcripts. Scientists carried out first-round RT-PCR using HTBI primers and then a second-round multiplex PCR. TCRdb passed the multiplex PCR reads through MiXCR, listing each CDR3 protein once. The data contain around 600,000 distinct CDR3 sequences, roughly two fifths of them singletons. This specimen comes from a study of Graves' ophthalmopathy and Graves' hyperthyroidism. V lost 7 bases to trimming and J lost 4 bases, with 11 bases between them. The CDR3 is made up of 13 amino acids. CDR1 is SGHRS and CDR2 is YFSETQ in the germline V gene. Whole-study results and caveats: This model predicted ophthalmopathy progression (sensitivity 70% to 71%, specificity around 72%).

The rearrangement joins TRBV5-1 to TRBJ2-2; D remains unclear. Sequencing was done on a sample of peripheral blood. The TCR sequence derives from an adult man with Graves' ophthalmopathy. CDR3 DNA: TGCGCCAGCTACGGAGTCGGCACCGGGGAGCTGTTTTTT. Its translation is CASYGVGTGELFF.